This T cell receptor beta chain was obtained from a study of T cells in Graves' hyperthyroidism and ophthalmopathy. The CDR3 length is 15 residues. From germline, CDR1 is ENHRY and CDR2 SYGVKD. J was trimmed by 3 bases and V by 0 bases; bases with no gene match: 3. Researchers amplified the TCR beta CDR3 regions from RNA transcripts. First-round RT-PCR with HTBI primers amplified the TCR CDR3 region. TCRdb processed the multiplex PCR reads anew with MiXCR; each CDR3 protein has one entry. The sample records 250,000 to 350,000 distinct CDR3 sequences, more than 15% being singletons. This clonotype was observed at least ten times.

Sequenced sample: blood. The chain employs TRBV10-3 and TRBJ2-7, with 9 bases lining up with TRBD2. The TCR comes from a woman aged 60-70 years with Graves' ophthalmopathy. The CDR3 loop reads CAISESAAGGYEQYF. The CDR3 DNA is TGTGCCATCAGTGAGTCAGCAGCGGGGGGCTACGAGCAGTACTTC.